The rows below give T cell receptor beta chains drawn from one sample of a study of shared clonotypes between healthy human individuals. Measured with immunoSEQ multiplex PCR; TCRdb has only the in-frame clones, and not every one. The sample includes around 370,000 clones, around 96% of them seen just once. Sequencing used memory CD8+ T cells sorted from blood. These receptors were obtained from a man younger than 45 in good health. CDR3s include the opening cysteine and the closing phenylalanine or tryptophan. D genes are given only for firm matches. Size values are once, few and many counts, or a class for expanded clones, and some rows have none.

D gene | J gene | V gene | clone size | CDR3 protein | CDR3 DNA
NA | TRBJ1-5 | TRBV28 | NA | CASSQDWDSNQPQHF | TGTGCCAGCAGCCAAGATTGGGACAGCAATCAGCCCCAGCATTTT
NA | TRBJ2-5 | TRBV18 | NA | CASSPQGRMETQYF | TGTGCCAGCTCACCACAGGGACGCATGGAGACCCAGTACTTC
NA | TRBJ2-3 | TRBV19 | NA | CASSSGGLVRWDTQYF | TGTGCCAGTAGTTCAGGGGGACTAGTACGATGGGATACGCAGTATTTT
TRBD2 | TRBJ2-7 | TRBV5-1 | once | CASSVTSGSYEQYF | TGCGCCAGCAGCGTAACTAGCGGGTCCTACGAGCAGTACTTC
TRBD2 | TRBJ2-7 | TRBV5-6 | NA | CASSFRLATYEQYF | TGTGCCAGCAGCTTCAGACTAGCGACCTACGAGCAGTACTTC
NA | TRBJ2-7 | TRBV2 | NA | CASSDTRPREQYF | TGTGCCAGCAGTGATACTAGGCCTAGGGAGCAGTACTTC
NA | TRBJ1-1 | TRBV4-1 | once | CASSRRRVGDNTEAFF | TGCGCCAGCAGCCGCCGGCGGGTTGGAGACAACACTGAAGCTTTCTTT
NA | TRBJ2-5 | TRBV28 | NA | CASSLGRVETQYF | TGTGCCAGCAGTTTAGGCAGGGTCGAGACCCAGTACTTC
TRBD2 | TRBJ2-3 | TRBV7-2 | NA | CASRTSGRADTQYF | TGTGCCAGCAGGACTAGCGGGAGGGCAGATACGCAGTATTTT
NA | TRBJ1-1 | TRBV27 | NA | CASRIAVTMNTEAFF | TGTGCCAGCAGGATAGCGGTTACCATGAACACTGAAGCTTTCTTT
TRBD2 | TRBJ2-1 | TRBV10-3 | NA | CAISVQRERNEQFF | TGTGCCATCAGTGTGCAGCGGGAAAGGAATGAGCAGTTCTTC
TRBD1 | TRBJ2-3 | TRBV19 | NA | CASSIGDRGADTQYF | TGTGCCAGTAGTATAGGGGACAGGGGGGCAGATACGCAGTATTTT
NA | TRBJ2-6 | TRBV10-3 | once | CAAAQAGANVLTF | TGTGCCGCCGCGCAGGCTGGGGCCAACGTCCTGACTTTC
NA | TRBJ1-1 | TRBV10-3 | NA | CAISGQDRMNTEAFF | TGTGCCATCAGTGGACAGGACCGTATGAACACTGAAGCTTTCTTT
TRBD1 | TRBJ2-3 | TRBV6-5 | NA | CASSVGQGTDTQYF | TGTGCCAGCAGTGTCGGACAGGGCACAGATACGCAGTATTTT
NA | TRBJ2-7 | TRBV18 | NA | CASSPDSNSYEQYF | TGTGCCAGCTCACCGGACTCGAATTCTTACGAGCAGTACTTC
NA | TRBJ2-1 | TRBV28 | NA | CASSLVPEYNEQFF | TGTGCCAGCAGTTTGGTCCCTGAGTACAATGAGCAGTTCTTC
TRBD2 | TRBJ2-3 | TRBV19 | NA | CASSSGRGTDTQYF | TGTGCCAGTAGTAGCGGGAGAGGCACAGATACGCAGTATTTT
NA | TRBJ2-4 | TRBV7-9 | NA | CASSFDGGATKNIQYF | TGTGCCAGCAGCTTTGATGGGGGCGCGACCAAAAACATTCAGTACTTC
NA | TRBJ1-2 | TRBV11-1 | once | CASSLQGNYGYTF | TGTGCCAGCAGCTTACAGGGGAACTATGGCTACACCTTC
NA | TRBJ2-1 | TRBV5-4 | NA | CASSLGDNEQFF | TGTGCCAGCAGCCTAGGGGACAATGAGCAGTTCTTC
TRBD2 | TRBJ2-3 | TRBV30 | NA | CAWSVTSGSTDTQYF | TGTGCCTGGAGCGTGACTAGCGGGAGCACAGATACGCAGTATTTT
TRBD2 | TRBJ2-7 | TRBV5-1 | NA | CATSLGLAGKGTYEQYF | TGCGCCACCTCCTTAGGACTAGCGGGAAAGGGGACCTACGAGCAGTACTTC
TRBD1 | TRBJ2-2 | TRBV10-2 | NA | CASDRDSTGELFF | TGCGCCAGCGACAGGGACAGCACCGGGGAGCTGTTTTTT
NA | TRBJ2-2 | TRBV7-9 | NA | CASRGPPTGELFF | TGTGCCAGCAGAGGGCCGCCCACCGGGGAGCTGTTTTTT
TRBD2 | TRBJ2-2 | TRBV7-9 | once | CASRSLTGGWAGELFF | TGTGCCAGCAGAAGTTTGACGGGAGGATGGGCCGGGGAGCTGTTTTTT
NA | TRBJ2-6 | TRBV30 | NA | CAWSPGPSGANVLTF | TGTGCCTGGAGTCCGGGCCCCTCTGGGGCCAACGTCCTGACTTTC
NA | TRBJ1-2 | TRBV2 | NA | CASSQTGSYGYTF | TGTGCCAGCAGTCAAACAGGGTCGTATGGCTACACCTTC
NA | TRBJ1-1 | TRBV5-1 | NA | CASSPAANTEAFF | TGCGCCAGCAGCCCGGCGGCGAACACTGAAGCTTTCTTT
TRBD1 | TRBJ2-7 | TRBV19 | NA | CASSIEAGGLSYEQYF | TGTGCCAGTAGTATCGAGGCAGGGGGCCTTTCCTACGAGCAGTACTTC
NA | TRBJ1-1 | TRBV6-1 | NA | CASAVEGPEAFF | TGTGCCAGCGCAGTCGAGGGCCCTGAAGCTTTCTTT
NA | TRBJ2-7 | TRBV10-1 | NA | CASNTTPTGAYWRAGEDEQYF | TGCGCCTCAAACACCACCCCGACAGGGGCGTACTGGCGAGCGGGAGAGGACGAGCAGTACTTC
TRBD1 | TRBJ2-7 | TRBV25-1 | NA | CASNPGTGYEQYF | TGTGCCAGCAACCCCGGGACAGGGTACGAGCAGTACTTC
NA | TRBJ2-3 | TRBV6-1 | once | CASSENRDNTDTQYF | TGTGCCAGCAGTGAGAACCGTGATAACACAGATACGCAGTATTTT
NA | TRBJ2-7 | TRBV6-4 | NA | CASSEGPFYEQYF | TGTGCCAGCAGTGAAGGTCCATTCTACGAGCAGTACTTC
TRBD1 | TRBJ1-2 | TRBV12-5 | NA | CASGEGPQGTYGYTF | TGTGCTAGTGGTGAGGGACCACAGGGGACCTATGGCTACACCTTC
NA | TRBJ2-4 | TRBV6-5 | NA | CASSPPGLQKNIQYF | TGTGCCAGCAGTCCACCGGGACTCCAAAAAAACATTCAGTACTTC
NA | TRBJ1-5 | TRBV28 | once | CASSPVSGQSKVGQPQHF | TGTGCCAGCAGCCCCGTGTCCGGACAGTCGAAGGTTGGACAGCCCCAGCATTTT
TRBD1 | TRBJ1-4 | TRBV11-2 | NA | CASSLAQGRNEKLFF | TGTGCCAGCAGCTTAGCACAGGGGAGGAATGAAAAACTGTTTTTT
NA | TRBJ2-3 | TRBV5-1 | once | CASSLITGTSTDTQYF | TGCGCCAGCAGCTTAATTACCGGTACTAGCACAGATACGCAGTATTTT
NA | TRBJ1-1 | TRBV10-3 | NA | CAISLQGTEAFF | TGTGCCATCAGTCTTCAGGGCACTGAAGCTTTCTTT
NA | TRBJ2-7 | TRBV6-8 | NA | CASSYVRQWGYPYSYEQYF | TGTGCCAGCAGTTACGTTAGGCAGTGGGGCTATCCATACTCCTACGAGCAGTACTTC
NA | TRBJ1-2 | TRBV6-1 | NA | CASNPKVGWNYGYTF | TGTGCCAGCAACCCAAAGGTGGGGTGGAACTATGGCTACACCTTC